Reported below is one TCR beta chain. This entry belongs to a study of T-cell reconstitution after alpha-beta-depleted transplantation in children. The TCRbeta library was prepared with unique molecular identifiers. TCRdb ran MiXCR on the PCR reads and lists one entry per CDR3 protein. The sample comprises 900,000 or so distinct CDR3 sequences, about 16% of which are singletons, and approximately 5% rests with the top ten. CDR3 length: 15 amino acids. Germline CDR1 and CDR2: LGHDT and YNNKEL (reference sequence). The V and J ends lost 1 base and 6 bases, in that order; junction bases with no gene match: 3.

This sequence was found in a male patient younger than 18 who had a stem cell transplant for acute lymphoblastic leukemia, so the T cells may come from the graft donor. The sequencing used PBMCs, mostly from graft donor cells, collected 360 days after TCRalphabeta/CD19-depleted stem cell transplant. The chain has TRBV3-1 and TRBJ1-5, with TRBD1 matching 10 bases. CDR3 nucleotide sequence: TGTGCCAGCAGCCAAGCTGGGACAGGGGTTCAGCCCCAGCATTTT. Its protein product is CASSQAGTGVQPQHF. The full variable domain, rest sourced from reference TRBV3-1 and TRBJ1-5, is DTAVSQTPKYLVTQMGNDKSIKCEQNLGHDTMYWYKQDSKKFLKIMFSYNNKELIINETVPNRFSPKSPDKAHLNLHINSLELGDSAVYFCASSQAGTGVQPQHFGDGTRLSIL.